The 14 T cell receptor beta chains given below trace back to one sample, sequenced in a study of blood T cell repertoires in COVID-19. Libraries were prepared by immunoSEQ multiplex PCR; TCRdb keeps only in-frame clonotypes and omits some of them. In the table there are 150,000 to 200,000 clones, 80% to 85% of which are singletons. The sequenced sample was PBMCs or T cells enriched from blood (not recorded which). These receptors were obtained from a man in his sixties or seventies who had been exposed to COVID-19.

This CDR3 reads CASSFHVGSGTVDTQYF. The CDR3 bases are TGTGCCAGCAGTTTCCACGTCGGTAGCGGGACGGTAGATACGCAGTATTTT. The chain recombines TRBV28 with TRBJ2-3, with 8 bases aligning to TRBD2. CDR3 length: 17 amino acids. Germline CDR1 MDHEN, CDR2 SYDVKM. V was pared by 3 bases and J by 5 bases, with 13 bases of the junction left unmatched.

The V and J genes are TRBV27 and TRBJ1-3; a weak D match, TRBD1 (6 bases). This CDR3 has 15 residues. The germline CDR1 and CDR2 sequences are MNHEY and SMNVEV (reference sequence). Trimming stripped 2 bases from V and 4 bases from J, with 12 bases between. The CDR3 DNA is TGTGCCAGCAGTTTACGAGGGGGATCCGGAAACACCATATATTTT. It yields the protein CASSLRGGSGNTIYF.

The chain carries TRBV29-1 and TRBJ1-3; 9 nucleotides match TRBD1. Trimming at V came to 6 bases and at J to 4 bases, leaving 10 bases not matched to a gene. Germline CDR1 is SQVTM and CDR2 is ANQGSEA. CDR3 length equals 15 residues. The CDR3 spells CSVARITGGGNTIYF. CDR3 DNA sequence: TGCAGCGTCGCCCGGATCACAGGGGGCGGAAACACCATATATTTT.

V is TRBV29-1 and J is TRBJ1-5, with 9 bases identical to TRBD1. Germline V CDR1 and CDR2: SQVTM, ANQGSEA. V trimming: 8 bases; J trimming: 8 bases; junction bases outside the gene matches: 10. This CDR3 has 13 residues. CDR3 residues: CSTSGQGGEPQHF. CDR3 nucleotides: TGCAGCACTTCGGGACAGGGAGGGGAGCCCCAGCATTTT.

The CDR3 reads CASKSSGVNQPQHF. The CDR3 DNA sequence: TGTGCCAGCAAGTCAAGCGGGGTCAATCAGCCCCAGCATTTT. This chain links TRBV2 with TRBJ1-5, with D uncertain. V was clipped by 7 bases and J by 3 bases, with 13 bases between them. This CDR3 comprises 14 residues. The germline V gene has CDR1 SNHLY and CDR2 FYNNEI.

J is TRBJ1-2 and V is TRBV25-1; D possibly corresponds to TRBD1 (5 bases). Germline V lookup: CDR1 MGHDK, CDR2 SYGVNS. Trimming stripped 2 bases from V and 4 bases from J, with 11 bases between. This CDR3 spans 14 amino acids. CDR3: CASSELDRAYGYTF. The CDR3 DNA is TGTGCCAGCAGTGAACTAGACAGAGCCTATGGCTACACCTTC.

CDR3 sequence: CSVEDPDTQRTTANYGYTF. The CDR3 bases are TGCAGCGTTGAAGACCCTGACACGCAGAGGACTACAGCTAACTATGGCTACACCTTC. The genes are TRBV29-1 and TRBJ1-2; no firm D call. CDR1 SQVTM and CDR2 ANQGSEA come from the germline V gene. There are 19 residues in the CDR3. The V end was cut by 0 bases, the J end by 0 bases, with 23 bases between.

The rearrangement uses TRBV28 and TRBJ1-2, with 9 bases fitting TRBD1. V was clipped by 6 bases and J by 1 base; unmatched bases: 9. The CDR3 covers 16 residues. The germline V gene encodes CDR1 MDHEN and CDR2 SYDVKM. CDR3 coding DNA: TGTGCCAGCAGCCCCCCGCCGGGACAGGGTAACTATGGCTACACCTTC. Protein product: CASSPPPGQGNYGYTF.

The gene calls are TRBV5-6 and TRBJ1-2, with TRBD1 identical over 11 bases. Germline V gives CDR1 SGHDT, CDR2 YYEEEE. The CDR3 sequence is 15 residues long. V trimming: 3 bases; J trimming: 4 bases; junction bases outside the gene matches: 5. In DNA, the CDR3 is TGTGCCAGCAGCTCGGACAGGGGGCGCATCTATGGCTACACCTTC. Translating gives CASSSDRGRIYGYTF.

The V and J genes are TRBV7-3 and TRBJ1-1; 8 bases match TRBD1. The ends lost 4 bases at V and 8 bases at J; junction bases unmatched: 15. This CDR3 is built from 16 residues. Germline lookup yields CDR1 SGHTA and CDR2 FQGTGA. For the CDR3, the DNA is TGTGCCAGCAGCTCGACCTCGGACAGGGACCTTTGGGAAGCTTTCTTT. Protein sequence: CASSSTSDRDLWEAFF.

The rearrangement joins TRBV6-2 or TRBV6-3 to TRBJ1-6, with D possibly matching TRBD1 (6 bases). Germline values: CDR1 MNHEY, CDR2 SVGEGT. The CDR3 is 14 residues long. The V gene lost 1 base and the J gene lost 7 bases, with 8 bases spanning the gap. CDR3 bases: TGTGCCAGCAGTTACTTACAGGGAAATTCACCCCTCCACTTT. It specifies CASSYLQGNSPLHF.

The chain is built from TRBV7-9 and TRBJ1-6, with 10 bases that match TRBD1. V lost 5 bases to trimming and J lost 9 bases; unmatched junction nucleotides: 13. This CDR3 is built from 17 residues. Germline V lookup: CDR1 SEHNR, CDR2 FQNEAQ (reference sequence). DNA for the CDR3: TGTGCCAGCAGCAGCCGGGACAGGGGAATCATAAGTTCACCCCTCCACTTT. It encodes CASSSRDRGIISSPLHF.

J is TRBJ1-3 and V is TRBV18; TRBD1 aligns across 9 bases. The CDR3 contains 19 residues. With 4 bases clipped from V and 4 bases from J, the junction kept 17 bases outside the gene matches. Germline V gives CDR1 KGHSH, CDR2 LQKENI. CDR3: CASSLLDRTGAFKGNTIYF. The DNA of the CDR3 is TGTGCCAGCTCACTATTAGACCGGACAGGGGCTTTCAAGGGAAACACCATATATTTT.

The table lists this clone with a few counts. The chain links TRBV28 to TRBJ2-7; the match to TRBD2 covers 9 bases. Germline V gene data show CDR1 as MDHEN and CDR2 as SYDVKM. This CDR3 comprises 15 residues. The trim removed 5 bases at V and 3 bases at J, leaving 8 bases unmatched. CDR3 nucleotide sequence: TGTGCCAGCAGTAACCCGCAGACTAGCGGCTACGAGCAGTACTTC. Its translation is CASSNPQTSGYEQYF. The variable domain in full, with the rest retrieved from reference TRBV28 and TRBJ2-7, is DVKVTQSSRYLVKRTGEKVFLECVQDMDHENMFWYRQDPGLGLRLIYFSYDVKMKEKGDIPEGYSVSREKKERFSLILESASTNQTSMYLCASSNPQTSGYEQYFGPGTRLTVT.